Listed below are T cell receptor beta chains from one sample, sequenced in a study of T cell responses to AZD1222 COVID-19 vaccine. Libraries were prepared by immunoSEQ multiplex PCR; TCRdb keeps only in-frame clonotypes and omits some of them. The sample yields over 100,000 clones, around 94% seen once. This specimen consisted of peripheral blood, obtained on day 0 of AZD1222 vaccination. These receptors were collected from an adult in good health. The CDR3 runs from the conserved cysteine through the conserved F or W. The D gene is left open where the match is weak. The size of a clone is reported for some rows only, either as once, few or many, or as a class for expanded clones.

v_gene	abundance	d_gene	j_gene	CDR3aa	CDR3nt
TRBV4-1	once	.	TRBJ1-3	CASSHGQQPFLSGNTIYF	TGCGCCAGCAGCCATGGACAGCAACCATTCCTCTCTGGAAACACCATATATTTT
TRBV7-6	.	.	TRBJ1-2	CASSPEDSLLNYGYTF	TGTGCCAGCAGCCCAGAGGACAGCCTTCTAAACTATGGCTACACCTTC
TRBV4-1	.	TRBD2	TRBJ2-7	CASSQAVREYEQYF	TGCGCCAGCAGCCAAGCTGTGCGGGAGTACGAGCAGTACTTC
TRBV7-2	.	.	TRBJ2-1	CASSSSGRSSNEQFF	TGTGCCAGCAGCTCCTCTGGGCGGTCGAGCAATGAGCAGTTCTTC
TRBV2	.	TRBD2	TRBJ2-1	CASSPTSGNEQFF	TGTGCCAGCAGCCCTACTAGCGGCAATGAGCAGTTCTTC
TRBV3-1/TRBV3-2	.	.	TRBJ1-6	CASSQGGINSPLHF	TGTGCCAGCAGCCAAGGTGGGATTAATTCACCCCTCCACTTT
TRBV28	.	TRBD2	TRBJ2-1	CASSPRAGPYLGQFF	TGTGCCAGCAGCCCCAGAGCGGGACCCTACCTAGGGCAGTTCTTC
TRBV5-4	.	.	TRBJ2-7	CASSLAGHYEQYF	TGTGCCAGCAGCCTCGCGGGACACTACGAGCAGTACTTC
TRBV5-1	.	.	TRBJ2-5	CASSADIRETQYF	TGCGCCAGCAGCGCTGATATTAGAGAGACCCAGTACTTC
TRBV30	.	.	TRBJ1-3	CAWSAASGNTIYF	TGTGCCTGGAGTGCAGCCTCTGGAAACACCATATATTTT
TRBV3-1/TRBV3-2	.	.	TRBJ1-4	CASSQDAWRGSGKLFF	TGTGCCAGCAGCCAAGACGCATGGAGGGGAAGCGGAAAACTGTTTTTT
TRBV18	.	.	TRBJ1-1	CASSPHREPGEAFF	TGTGCCAGCTCACCGCACAGGGAGCCTGGTGAAGCTTTCTTT
TRBV28	few	.	TRBJ1-4	CASSSGRRGASNEKLFF	TGTGCCAGCAGCTCCGGCCGGAGGGGGGCTTCCAATGAAAAACTGTTTTTT
TRBV18	.	.	TRBJ1-3	CASSPSEQLSGNTIYF	TGTGCCAGCTCACCAAGTGAACAGTTGTCTGGAAACACCATATATTTT
TRBV5-5	.	TRBD2	TRBJ2-1	CASSLVVLAGVDNEQFF	TGTGCCAGCAGCTTGGTGGTCCTAGCGGGAGTAGACAATGAGCAGTTCTTC
TRBV14	.	.	TRBJ1-2	CASRGNNYGYTF	TGTGCCAGCAGGGGAAATAACTATGGCTACACCTTC
TRBV5-5	.	.	TRBJ1-3	CASSLVPTGGNTIYF	TGTGCCAGCAGCTTGGTTCCAACGGGTGGAAACACCATATATTTT
TRBV5-1	.	.	TRBJ2-6	CASWGHSGANVLTF	TGCGCCAGCTGGGGACACTCTGGGGCCAACGTCCTGACTTTC
TRBV7-9	.	.	TRBJ1-6	CASSHSRGANSPLHF	TGTGCCAGCAGCCATTCCCGGGGGGCCAATTCACCCCTCCACTTT
TRBV7-2	.	.	TRBJ1-5	CASSQGIGAAQPQHF	TGTGCCAGCAGCCAAGGGATCGGGGCAGCGCAGCCCCAGCATTTT
TRBV28	.	.	TRBJ1-5	CASREGGGGQPQHF	TGTGCCAGCAGAGAAGGGGGAGGGGGTCAGCCCCAGCATTTT
TRBV2	.	TRBD2	TRBJ2-1	CASRPGTSVYNEQFF	TGTGCCAGCAGGCCGGGTACTAGCGTCTACAATGAGCAGTTCTTC
TRBV3-1/TRBV3-2	.	TRBD1	TRBJ2-7	CASSQPGTGVFYEQYF	TGTGCCAGCAGCCAACCCGGGACAGGGGTTTTCTACGAGCAGTACTTC
TRBV28	.	.	TRBJ2-3	CASSPPSTDTQYF	TGTGCCAGCAGTCCCCCCTCCACAGATACGCAGTATTTT
TRBV4-2	.	.	TRBJ2-7	CASSQDRRVYEQYF	TGTGCCAGCAGCCAAGATCGAAGGGTTTACGAGCAGTACTTC
TRBV5-1	.	TRBD1	TRBJ2-1	CASSLETGISYNEQFF	TGCGCCAGCAGCTTGGAGACAGGGATATCCTACAATGAGCAGTTCTTC
TRBV19	.	.	TRBJ1-6	CASLNSGGFSYNSPLHF	TGTGCCAGTCTAAATTCGGGGGGTTTCTCCTATAATTCACCCCTCCACTTT
TRBV28	.	.	TRBJ1-5	CASSLYDGVGQPQHF	TGTGCCAGCAGTTTATATGACGGGGTCGGTCAGCCCCAGCATTTT
TRBV4-2	.	.	TRBJ2-1	CASSQGPGEATSYNEQFF	TGTGCCAGCAGCCAAGGGCCAGGAGAGGCAACGTCCTACAATGAGCAGTTCTTC
TRBV7-6	.	.	TRBJ2-1	CASSAYNEQFF	TGTGCCAGCAGCGCCTACAATGAGCAGTTCTTC
TRBV15	.	TRBD2	TRBJ2-2	CATTRLAGGELFF	TGTGCCACGACGCGACTAGCCGGCGGGGAGCTGTTTTTT
TRBV4-1	.	.	TRBJ1-2	CASSQPRRGGAYGYTF	TGCGCCAGCAGCCAACCCCGGAGGGGGGGAGCCTATGGCTACACCTTC
TRBV5-1	.	TRBD2	TRBJ2-5	CASSLGTGTSRSGETQYF	TGCGCCAGCAGCTTGGGGACCGGGACTAGTCGTAGCGGAGAGACCCAGTACTTC
TRBV6-1	.	.	TRBJ1-1	CASSEGGSWEAFF	TGTGCCAGCAGTGAAGGGGGAAGTTGGGAAGCTTTCTTT
TRBV3-1/TRBV3-2	.	.	TRBJ2-1	CASSQGPNEQFF	TGTGCCAGCAGCCAGGGGCCTAATGAGCAGTTCTTC
TRBV6-2/TRBV6-3	.	.	TRBJ2-2	CASSTTRGGTGELFF	TGTGCCAGCAGCACCACCCGAGGTGGCACCGGGGAGCTGTTTTTT
TRBV2	.	.	TRBJ1-4	CASKEGVDHEKLFF	TGTGCCAGCAAAGAGGGGGTCGATCATGAAAAACTGTTTTTT
TRBV19	.	.	TRBJ2-1	CASSTGRTLSYNEQFF	TGTGCCAGTAGTACAGGACGGACCCTCTCCTACAATGAGCAGTTCTTC
TRBV7-2	few	.	TRBJ1-5	CASSLDPDLINQPQHF	TGTGCCAGCAGCTTAGATCCCGACCTAATTAATCAGCCCCAGCATTTT
TRBV4-3	.	TRBD1	TRBJ1-1	CASSPRAGGVNTEAFF	TGCGCCAGCAGCCCTCGGGCAGGGGGTGTAAACACTGAAGCTTTCTTT
TRBV7-3	.	.	TRBJ2-3	CASAGSSTDTQYF	TGTGCCAGCGCAGGGTCTAGCACAGATACGCAGTATTTT
TRBV29-1	.	.	TRBJ2-1	CSVEVRDYEQFF	TGCAGCGTTGAAGTCCGCGATTATGAGCAGTTCTTC
TRBV10-3	.	.	TRBJ2-2	CAISEAGELFF	TGTGCCATCAGTGAGGCCGGGGAGCTGTTTTTT
TRBV6-5	.	.	TRBJ2-7	CASTLSGASYEQYF	TGTGCCAGCACCCTTAGCGGAGCCTCCTACGAGCAGTACTTC
TRBV29-1	.	TRBD1	TRBJ2-2	CSVEETGQGTGSNTGELFF	TGCAGCGTTGAAGAAACCGGACAGGGGACGGGGTCGAACACCGGGGAGCTGTTTTTT
TRBV5-8	.	.	TRBJ1-1	CASTVSGGEAFF	TGTGCCAGCACCGTATCGGGTGGTGAAGCTTTCTTT
TRBV20-1	once	.	TRBJ2-7	CSASIRRVDEQYF	TGCAGTGCTAGTATCCGGAGGGTGGACGAGCAGTACTTC
TRBV29-1	.	TRBD2	TRBJ2-1	CSVPGLAGASSYNEQFF	TGCAGCGTTCCCGGACTAGCGGGAGCGTCGTCCTACAATGAGCAGTTCTTC
TRBV28	.	.	TRBJ1-1	CASQTNRGANTEAFF	TGTGCCAGCCAGACGAACCGCGGGGCGAACACTGAAGCTTTCTTT
TRBV14	.	.	TRBJ2-1	CASSHGPLSYNEQFF	TGTGCCAGCAGCCACGGACCACTCTCCTACAATGAGCAGTTCTTC
TRBV6-2/TRBV6-3	.	TRBD2	TRBJ2-7	CASRPKAGLAVYEQYF	TGTGCCAGCAGACCTAAGGCGGGACTAGCAGTATACGAGCAGTACTTC
TRBV4-1	.	.	TRBJ1-5	CASSQTGYQPQHF	TGCGCCAGCAGCCAGACTGGATATCAGCCCCAGCATTTT
TRBV5-1	.	.	TRBJ2-7	CASSLVASYEQYF	TGCGCCAGCAGCTTGGTCGCTAGTTACGAGCAGTACTTC